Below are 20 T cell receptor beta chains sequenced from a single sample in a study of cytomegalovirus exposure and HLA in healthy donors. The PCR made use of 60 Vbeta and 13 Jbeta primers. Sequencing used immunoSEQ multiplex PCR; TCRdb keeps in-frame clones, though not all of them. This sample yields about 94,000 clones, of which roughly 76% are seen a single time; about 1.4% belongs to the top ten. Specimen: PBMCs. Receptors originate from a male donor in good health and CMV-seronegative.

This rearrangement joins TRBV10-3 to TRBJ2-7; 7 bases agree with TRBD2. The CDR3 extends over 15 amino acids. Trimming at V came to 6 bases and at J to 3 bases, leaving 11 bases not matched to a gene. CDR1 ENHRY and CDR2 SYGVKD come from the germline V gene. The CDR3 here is CAIRTGGGTYYEQYF. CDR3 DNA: TGTGCCATCAGGACGGGAGGCGGGACCTACTACGAGCAGTACTTC.

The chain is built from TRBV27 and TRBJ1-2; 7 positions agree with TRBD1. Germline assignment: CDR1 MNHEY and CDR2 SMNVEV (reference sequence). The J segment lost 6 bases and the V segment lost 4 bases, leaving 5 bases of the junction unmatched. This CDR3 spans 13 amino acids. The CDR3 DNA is TGTGCCAGCAGTTCTGACAGGGTACATGGCTACACCTTC. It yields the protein CASSSDRVHGYTF.

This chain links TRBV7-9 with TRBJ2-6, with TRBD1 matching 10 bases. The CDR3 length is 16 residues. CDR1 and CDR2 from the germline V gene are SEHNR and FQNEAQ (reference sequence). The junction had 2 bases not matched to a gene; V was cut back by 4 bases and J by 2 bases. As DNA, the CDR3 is TGTGCCAGCAGCTGGACAGGGGGGACTGGGGCCAACGTCCTGACTTTC. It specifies CASSWTGGTGANVLTF.

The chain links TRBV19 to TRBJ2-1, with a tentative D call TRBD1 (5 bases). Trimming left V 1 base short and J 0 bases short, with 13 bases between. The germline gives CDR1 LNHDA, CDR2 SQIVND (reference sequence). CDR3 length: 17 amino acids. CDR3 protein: CASSIVGVPSSYNEQFF. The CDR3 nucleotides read TGTGCCAGTAGTATAGTAGGGGTTCCTAGCTCCTACAATGAGCAGTTCTTC.

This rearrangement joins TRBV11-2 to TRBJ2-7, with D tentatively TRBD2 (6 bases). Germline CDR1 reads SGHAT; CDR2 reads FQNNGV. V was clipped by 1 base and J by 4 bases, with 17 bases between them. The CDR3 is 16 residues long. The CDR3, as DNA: TGTGCCAGCAGCTTAGGGGGAGGTCCAAACTGGTACGAGCAGTACTTC. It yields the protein CASSLGGGPNWYEQYF.

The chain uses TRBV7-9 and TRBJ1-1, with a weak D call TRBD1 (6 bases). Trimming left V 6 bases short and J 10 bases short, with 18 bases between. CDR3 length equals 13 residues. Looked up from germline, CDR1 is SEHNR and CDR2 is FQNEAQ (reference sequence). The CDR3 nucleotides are TGTGCCAGCAGTCCAGGGGCACAGGGATCAGCTTTCTTT. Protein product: CASSPGAQGSAFF.

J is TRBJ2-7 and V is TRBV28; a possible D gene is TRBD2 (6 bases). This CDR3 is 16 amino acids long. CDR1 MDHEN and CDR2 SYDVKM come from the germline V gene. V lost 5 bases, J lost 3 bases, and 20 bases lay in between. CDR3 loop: CASSRKYTIGSYEQYF. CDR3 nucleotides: TGTGCCAGCAGTAGAAAATACACGATCGGGAGCTACGAGCAGTACTTC. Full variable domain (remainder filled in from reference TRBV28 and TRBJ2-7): DVKVTQSSRYLVKRTGEKVFLECVQDMDHENMFWYRQDPGLGLRLIYFSYDVKMKEKGDIPEGYSVSREKKERFSLILESASTNQTSMYLCASSRKYTIGSYEQYFGPGTRLTVT.

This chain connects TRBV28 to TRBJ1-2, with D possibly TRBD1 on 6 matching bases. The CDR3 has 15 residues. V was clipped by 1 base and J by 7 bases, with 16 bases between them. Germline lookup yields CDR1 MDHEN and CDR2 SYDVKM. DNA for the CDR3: TGTGCCAGCAGTTTATACCAGGGCGGGGGGGCTGGCTACACCTTC. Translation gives CASSLYQGGGAGYTF.

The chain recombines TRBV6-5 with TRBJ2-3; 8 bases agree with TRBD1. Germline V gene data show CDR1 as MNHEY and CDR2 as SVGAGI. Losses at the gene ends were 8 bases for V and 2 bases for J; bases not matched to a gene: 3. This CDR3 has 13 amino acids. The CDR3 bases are TGTGCCAGCCGGGACAGGTTCACAGATACGCAGTATTTT. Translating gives CASRDRFTDTQYF.

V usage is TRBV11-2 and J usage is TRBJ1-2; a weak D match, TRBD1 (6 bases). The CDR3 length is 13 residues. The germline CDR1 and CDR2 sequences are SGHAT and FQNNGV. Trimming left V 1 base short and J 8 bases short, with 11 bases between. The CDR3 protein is CASSLGQEGGYTF. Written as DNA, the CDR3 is TGTGCCAGCAGCTTAGGACAGGAAGGCGGCTACACCTTC.

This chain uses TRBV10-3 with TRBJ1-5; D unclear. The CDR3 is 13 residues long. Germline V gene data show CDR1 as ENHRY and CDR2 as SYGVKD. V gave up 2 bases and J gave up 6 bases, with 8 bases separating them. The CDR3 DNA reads TGTGCCATCAGTGAGGGGCAGGTTCAGCCCCAGCATTTT. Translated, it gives CAISEGQVQPQHF.

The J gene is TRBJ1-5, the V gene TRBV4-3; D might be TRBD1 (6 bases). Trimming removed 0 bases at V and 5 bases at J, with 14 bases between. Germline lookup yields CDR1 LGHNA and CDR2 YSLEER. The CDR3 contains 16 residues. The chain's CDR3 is CASSQDGEGGHQPQHF. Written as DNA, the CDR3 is TGCGCCAGCAGCCAAGACGGCGAAGGGGGTCATCAGCCCCAGCATTTT.

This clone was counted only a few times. CDR3: CAISESGSSYNEQFF. CDR3 DNA sequence: TGTGCCATCAGTGAGTCGGGGAGCTCCTACAATGAGCAGTTCTTC. The rearrangement links TRBV10-3 to TRBJ2-1; D possibly corresponds to TRBD2 (5 bases). V was trimmed by 0 bases and J by 0 bases, leaving 6 bases between them. This CDR3 spans 15 amino acids. CDR1 and CDR2 from the germline V gene are ENHRY and SYGVKD.

The CDR3 loop reads CASSGDRGNIYEQYF. In DNA form, the CDR3 reads TGTGCCAGCAGCGGGGACAGGGGGAATATCTACGAGCAGTACTTC. The V and J genes are TRBV5-6 and TRBJ2-7, with TRBD1 matching over 11 bases. From germline, CDR1 is SGHDT and CDR2 YYEEEE. Trimming removed 4 bases from V and 3 bases from J; junction bases left unmatched: 6. This CDR3 region has 15 residues.

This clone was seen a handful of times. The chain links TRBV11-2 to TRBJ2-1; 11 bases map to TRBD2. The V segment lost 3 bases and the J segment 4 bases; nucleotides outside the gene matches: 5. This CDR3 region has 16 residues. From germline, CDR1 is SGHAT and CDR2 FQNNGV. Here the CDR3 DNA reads TGTGCCAGCAGCTTCCGACTAGCGGGGATGTACAATGAGCAGTTCTTC. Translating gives CASSFRLAGMYNEQFF.

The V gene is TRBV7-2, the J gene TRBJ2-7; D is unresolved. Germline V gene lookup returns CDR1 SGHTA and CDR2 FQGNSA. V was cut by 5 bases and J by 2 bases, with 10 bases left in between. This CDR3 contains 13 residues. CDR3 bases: TGTGCCAGCAGCACACGCCTGCCCTACGAGCAGTACTTC. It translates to CASSTRLPYEQYF.

The CDR3 DNA is TGCGCCAGCAGTGAGTCCGGGACTAGCGGGAGGGCCGCCGAGACCCAGTACTTC. This encodes CASSESGTSGRAAETQYF. The genes are TRBV10-1 and TRBJ2-5; the match to TRBD2 covers 16 bases. With V trimmed by 0 bases and J by 5 bases, 6 bases remained unmatched. Germline V gene sequence: CDR1 WNHNN, CDR2 SYGVQD (reference sequence). The CDR3 has 18 residues.

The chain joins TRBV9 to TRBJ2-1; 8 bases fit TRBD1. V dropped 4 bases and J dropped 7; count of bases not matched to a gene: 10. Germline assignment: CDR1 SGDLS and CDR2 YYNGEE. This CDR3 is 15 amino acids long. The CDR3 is CASSSTGGILNEQFF. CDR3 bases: TGTGCCAGCAGCTCTACAGGGGGAATACTGAATGAGCAGTTCTTC.

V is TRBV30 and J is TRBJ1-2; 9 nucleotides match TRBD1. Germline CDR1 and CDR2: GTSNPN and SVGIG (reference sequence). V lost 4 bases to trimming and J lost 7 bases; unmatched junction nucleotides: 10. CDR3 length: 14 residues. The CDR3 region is CAWTGGGDRAGYTF. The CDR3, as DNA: TGTGCCTGGACGGGGGGCGGGGACAGGGCTGGCTACACCTTC.

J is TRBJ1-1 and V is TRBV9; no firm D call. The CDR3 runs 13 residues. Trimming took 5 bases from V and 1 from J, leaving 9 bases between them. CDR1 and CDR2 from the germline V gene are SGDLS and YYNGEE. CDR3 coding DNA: TGTGCCAGCAGTGGAGGAACGAACACTGAAGCTTTCTTT. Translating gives CASSGGTNTEAFF.